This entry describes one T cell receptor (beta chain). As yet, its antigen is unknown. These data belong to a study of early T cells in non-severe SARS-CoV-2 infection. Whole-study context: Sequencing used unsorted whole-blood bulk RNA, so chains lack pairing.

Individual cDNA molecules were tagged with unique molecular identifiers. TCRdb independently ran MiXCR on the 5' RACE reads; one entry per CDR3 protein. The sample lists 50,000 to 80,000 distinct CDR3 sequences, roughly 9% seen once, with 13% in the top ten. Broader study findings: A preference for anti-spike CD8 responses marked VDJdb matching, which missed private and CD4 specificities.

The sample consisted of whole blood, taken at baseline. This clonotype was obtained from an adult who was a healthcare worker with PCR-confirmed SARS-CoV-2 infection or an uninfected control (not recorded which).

This chain's CDR3 is CASSVPPEQYF. CDR3 bases: TGCGCCAGCAGTGTACCTCCCGAGCAGTACTTC. The chain uses TRBV10-2 and TRBJ2-7; D gene unclear. Germline V CDR1 and CDR2: WSHSY, SAAADI. Between the trimmed V and J ends, which lost 4 bases and 6 bases, there was a span of 7 bases. There are 11 residues in the CDR3.